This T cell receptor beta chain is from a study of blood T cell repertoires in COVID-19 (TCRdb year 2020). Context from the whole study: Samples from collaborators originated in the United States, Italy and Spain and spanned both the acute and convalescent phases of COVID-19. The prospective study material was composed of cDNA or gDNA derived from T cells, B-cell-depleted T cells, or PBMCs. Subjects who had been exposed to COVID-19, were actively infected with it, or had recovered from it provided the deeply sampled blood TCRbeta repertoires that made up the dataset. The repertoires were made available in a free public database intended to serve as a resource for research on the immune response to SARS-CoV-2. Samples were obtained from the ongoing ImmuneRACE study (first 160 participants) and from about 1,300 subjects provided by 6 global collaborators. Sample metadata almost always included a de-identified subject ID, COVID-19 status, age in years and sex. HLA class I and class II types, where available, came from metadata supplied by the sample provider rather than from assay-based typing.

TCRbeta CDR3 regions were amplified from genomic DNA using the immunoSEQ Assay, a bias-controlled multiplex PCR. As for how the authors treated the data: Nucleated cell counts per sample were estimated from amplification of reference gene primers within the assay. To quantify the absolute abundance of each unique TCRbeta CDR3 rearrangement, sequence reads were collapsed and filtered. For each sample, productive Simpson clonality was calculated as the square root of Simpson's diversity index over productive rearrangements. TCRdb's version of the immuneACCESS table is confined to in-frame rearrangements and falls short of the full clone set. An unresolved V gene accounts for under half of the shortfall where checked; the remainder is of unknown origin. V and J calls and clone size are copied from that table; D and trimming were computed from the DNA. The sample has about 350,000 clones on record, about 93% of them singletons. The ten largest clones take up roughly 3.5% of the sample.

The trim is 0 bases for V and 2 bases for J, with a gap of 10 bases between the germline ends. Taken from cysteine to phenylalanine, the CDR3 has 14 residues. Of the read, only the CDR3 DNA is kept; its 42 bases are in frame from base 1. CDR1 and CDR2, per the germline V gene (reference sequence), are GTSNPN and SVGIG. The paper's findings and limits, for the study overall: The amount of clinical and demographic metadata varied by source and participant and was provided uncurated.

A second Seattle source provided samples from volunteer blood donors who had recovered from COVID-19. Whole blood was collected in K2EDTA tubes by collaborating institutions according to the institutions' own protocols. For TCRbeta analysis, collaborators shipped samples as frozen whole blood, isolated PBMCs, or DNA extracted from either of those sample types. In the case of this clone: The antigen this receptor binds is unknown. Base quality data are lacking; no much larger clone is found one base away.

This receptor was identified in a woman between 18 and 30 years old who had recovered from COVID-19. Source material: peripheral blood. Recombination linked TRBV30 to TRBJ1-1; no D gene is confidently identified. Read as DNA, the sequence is TGTGCCTGGAGTGTATACAGTATAAACACTGAAGCTTTCTTT. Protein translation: CAWSVYSINTEAFF. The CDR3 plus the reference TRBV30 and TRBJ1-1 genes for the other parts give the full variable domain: SQTIHQWPATLVQPVGSPLSLECTVEGTSNPNLYWYRQAAGRGLQLLFYSVGIGQISSEVPQNLSASRPQDRQFILSSKKLLLSDSGFYLCAWSVYSINTEAFFGQGTRLTVV.